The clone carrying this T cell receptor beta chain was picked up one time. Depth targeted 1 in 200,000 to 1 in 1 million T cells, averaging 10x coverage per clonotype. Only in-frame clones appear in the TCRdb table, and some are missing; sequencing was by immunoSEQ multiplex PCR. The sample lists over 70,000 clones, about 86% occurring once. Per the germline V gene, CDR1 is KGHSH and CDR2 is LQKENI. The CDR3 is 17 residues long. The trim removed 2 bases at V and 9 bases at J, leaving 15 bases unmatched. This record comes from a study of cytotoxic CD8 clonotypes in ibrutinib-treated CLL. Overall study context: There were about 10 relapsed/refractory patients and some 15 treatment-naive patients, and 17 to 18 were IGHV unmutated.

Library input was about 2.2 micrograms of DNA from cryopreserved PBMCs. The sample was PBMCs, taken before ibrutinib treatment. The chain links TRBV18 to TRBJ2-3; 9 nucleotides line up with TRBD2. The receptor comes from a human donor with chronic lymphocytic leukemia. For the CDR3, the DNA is TGTGCCAGCTCACCAGGCCTTAGCGGGAGTGGGGGAGAGACGCAGTATTTT. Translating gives CASSPGLSGSGGETQYF.